A selection of T cell receptor beta chains follows, all from one sample in a study of human T cells and chemical hapten exposure. One entry per CDR3 protein, called by TCRdb with MiXCR from the RACE reads. This sample carries some 100,000 distinct CDR3 sequences, approximately 8.6% of them seen once, and the ten largest clones take around 2%. Sequenced here: whole blood, sampled in connection with sensitization to the hapten diphenylcyclopropenone (DPC). The receptors originated from a woman aged 40 to 55 with alopecia areata. Some clones in this sample may be carry-over from other donors' samples. CDR3s include the opening cysteine and the closing phenylalanine or tryptophan. D genes are given only for firm matches. Size values are once, few and many counts, or a class for expanded clones, and some rows have none.

v_gene	abundance	d_gene	CDR3aa
TRBV2	NA	NA	CASSSDWTDTQYF
TRBV7-9	many	TRBD1	CASSSAGTGASYEQYF
TRBV7-9	few	TRBD1	CASREGTGQETQYF
TRBV3-1	many	NA	CASSQMGQGHWPQHF
TRBV9	NA	TRBD1	CASSVDRGDTIYF
TRBV30	few	TRBD2	CAWSLTLAGVETQYF
TRBV11-1	NA	TRBD2	CASSIRTSGSRDEQYF
TRBV11-2	few	TRBD2	CARSPIAGGDTQYF
TRBV18	few	NA	CASSLDAWLREQYF
TRBV28	many	TRBD2	CASSLWDGLAVYNEQFF
TRBV20-1	NA	TRBD1	CSGLGTGYEQYF
TRBV6-6	many	NA	CASSYLGGADQPQHF
TRBV5-1	many	NA	CASTDPSDGGDTQYF
TRBV10-3	many	NA	CAIKGDGDTDTQYF
TRBV11-3	NA	NA	CASSPRTGELFF
TRBV28	few	NA	CASTAGGQAYGYTF
TRBV7-2	many	NA	CASSLGGGNSYEQYF
TRBV10-3	NA	TRBD1	CAISEMDRGEVNTEAFF
TRBV12-3/TRBV12-4	NA	NA	CASTLRGAYEQYF
TRBV10-3	many	TRBD1	CAISEYEGQGRRPYNEQFF
TRBV12-3/TRBV12-4	few	TRBD2	CASSLFPREVVQFF
TRBV28	NA	NA	CASSQPGVTEAFF
TRBV7-2	NA	NA	CASSEKTGSYNEQFF
TRBV6-2/TRBV6-3	many	TRBD2	CASSPRRGGNQETQYF
TRBV20-1	few	TRBD1	CSASGGVSTDTQYF
TRBV15	many	TRBD2	CATSPSQAGGKAYEQYF
TRBV19	NA	TRBD2	CASRMGTSGYNEQFF
TRBV5-1	many	TRBD1	CASRWTGGTDTQYF
TRBV19	many	TRBD1	CASSPRQGSGQPQHF
TRBV5-1	NA	NA	CASSLVGLGETQYF
TRBV3-1	many	NA	CASSQVYADTQYF
TRBV12-3/TRBV12-4	many	NA	CASSRQGAGNTIYF
TRBV7-3	many	TRBD1	CASSLAGGAGYTF
TRBV7-3	NA	NA	CASSRGGESYNEQFF
TRBV12-3/TRBV12-4	NA	NA	CASSPGRIYGYTF
TRBV6-1	many	NA	CATSIADRNYGYTF